This paragraph covers one TCR beta chain sequence. Its target is unknown. This entry belongs to a study of cytomegalovirus exposure and HLA in healthy donors. The repertoire was sequenced with immunoSEQ multiplex PCR; TCRdb's copy has only in-frame clones and lacks some. This table holds 65,000 to 75,000 clones, roughly 94% found once. Germline V gene lookup returns CDR1 SGHRS and CDR2 YFSETQ. The CDR3 totals 16 residues. V lost 0 bases to trimming and J lost 2 bases; unmatched junction nucleotides: 2. Points from the study as a whole: Most TCR sequences were seen very rarely across donors, but some public TCRs occurred in many. Altogether, 164 TCR beta chains were recorded as cytomegalovirus-associated.

The specimen sequenced was PBMCs. The J gene is TRBJ2-3, the V gene TRBV5-1; 11 bases agree with TRBD2. The origin of this receptor is a woman aged 18-29 years in good health and CMV-seropositive. This CDR3 reads CASSLVLAGDTDTQYF. CDR3 DNA sequence: TGCGCCAGCAGCTTGGTACTAGCGGGGGACACAGATACGCAGTATTTT.